These 21 T cell receptor beta chains came from one sample sequenced in a study of blood T cell repertoires in COVID-19. Produced via immunoSEQ multiplex PCR; TCRdb's table is partial and in-frame only. The sample includes 200,000 to 250,000 clones, 85% of them seen just once. The sequencing sample was made of PBMCs or T cells enriched from blood (not recorded which). Receptor source: a woman between 45 and 65 years old with acute COVID-19.

This chain connects TRBV3-1 (or the pseudogene TRBV3-2) to TRBJ2-5; 10 bases are a match to TRBD1. The CDR3 is 19 amino acids. The V segment lost 1 base and the J segment 6 bases; nucleotides outside the gene matches: 17. Germline loops: CDR1 LGHDT, CDR2 YNNKEL (reference sequence). The CDR3 bases are TGTGCCAGCAGCCAAGCAGATACTTACGGGGACAGGGGACGAAAGACCCAGTACTTC. It encodes CASSQADTYGDRGRKTQYF.

The genes are TRBV6-5 and TRBJ2-7; 9 nucleotides line up with TRBD1. This CDR3 has 14 amino acids. Trimming removed 0 bases from V and 7 bases from J; junction bases left unmatched: 4. Per the germline V gene, CDR1 is MNHEY and CDR2 is SVGAGI. The CDR3 sequence is CASSYSQGAGEQYF. The CDR3 DNA sequence: TGTGCCAGCAGTTACTCACAGGGGGCAGGTGAGCAGTACTTC.

The rearrangement joins TRBV4-3 to TRBJ1-2; TRBD1 matches 8 bases. The CDR3 covers 13 residues. CDR1 and CDR2 (germline): LGHNA, YSLEER. V was clipped by 3 bases and J by 6 bases; unmatched bases: 3. CDR3 in amino acids: CASSHPGGNGYTF. The CDR3 region has the DNA TGCGCCAGCAGCCATCCAGGGGGCAATGGCTACACCTTC.

J is TRBJ2-2 and V is TRBV7-7; no reliable D call. V was clipped by 1 base and J by 5 bases, with 11 bases between them. In germline, CDR1 is SSHAT, CDR2 FNYEAQ (reference sequence). CDR3 length: 15 residues. The CDR3 bases are TGTGCCAGCAGCTTAGAGAGGTTTGGAACCGGGGAGCTGTTTTTT. Translated: CASSLERFGTGELFF.

This clone turned up a few times. The V call is TRBV27, the J call TRBJ2-3; D is unclear. V was clipped by 4 bases and J by 5 bases, with 7 bases between them. This CDR3 has 12 amino acids. Looked up from germline, CDR1 is MNHEY and CDR2 is SMNVEV (reference sequence). The CDR3 reads CASSSGLDTQYF. The CDR3 DNA follows: TGTGCCAGCAGTTCTGGGCTAGATACGCAGTATTTT.

The CDR3 is CATSDNQGPGELFF. The CDR3 bases are TGTGCCACCAGTGATAACCAGGGTCCCGGGGAGCTGTTTTTT. J is TRBJ2-2 and V is TRBV24-1; tentative D call: TRBD1 (5 bases). CDR1 and CDR2 (germline): KGHDR, SFDVKD. V was pared by 3 bases and J by 6 bases, with 10 bases between. The CDR3 sequence is 14 residues long.

The rearrangement links TRBV7-8 to TRBJ1-4; tentative D call: TRBD1 (6 bases). There are 14 residues in the CDR3. Trimming took 6 bases from V and 7 from J, leaving 15 bases between them. Germline V lookup: CDR1 SGHVS, CDR2 FQNEAQ. The chain's CDR3 is CASSSQGGGEKLFF. CDR3 coding DNA: TGTGCCAGCAGTTCACAGGGCGGCGGTGAAAAACTGTTTTTT.

The rearrangement links TRBV5-1 to TRBJ2-7, with TRBD2 as a possible D gene (5 bases). This CDR3 comprises 12 residues. Trimming removed 4 bases from V and 6 bases from J, with 11 bases in between. CDR1 and CDR2 from the germline V gene are SGHRS and YFSETQ. The CDR3 nucleotides read TGCGCCAGCAGCCAAAATGCGGGCGAGCAGTACTTC. It is translated as CASSQNAGEQYF.

The CDR3 nucleotides are TGTGCCAGCAGCTTGGGAGGACAGGGAGCTATCGGGGAGCTGTTTTTT. This gives the protein CASSLGGQGAIGELFF. The rearrangement joins TRBV5-4 to TRBJ2-2, with 8 bases identical to TRBD1. There are 16 residues in the CDR3. V was clipped by 0 bases and J by 7 bases; unmatched bases: 8. Germline V lookup: CDR1 SGHNT, CDR2 YYREEE (reference sequence). Complete variable domain (other parts from reference TRBV5-4 and TRBJ2-2): ETGVTQSPTHLIKTRGQQVTLRCSSQSGHNTVSWYQQALGQGPQFIFQYYREEENGRGNFPPRFSGLQFPNYSSELNVNALELDDSALYLCASSLGGQGAIGELFFGEGSRLTVL.

V is TRBV10-3 and J is TRBJ2-2; perhaps TRBD1 as D (5 bases). The CDR3 extends over 15 amino acids. The V end lost 6 bases, the J end lost 1 base, and 12 bases lay between the germline ends. Germline CDR1 is ENHRY and CDR2 is SYGVKD. Here the CDR3 DNA reads TGTGCCATCAGCACCTTCGACAGGAACACCGGGGAGCTGTTTTTT. It translates to CAISTFDRNTGELFF.

The gene calls are TRBV10-3 and TRBJ1-3; D is undetermined. The CDR3 spans 13 residues. Germline loops: CDR1 ENHRY, CDR2 SYGVKD. V lost 6 bases and J lost 9, with 15 bases in between. CDR3 protein: CAIRNDTLRTIYF. In DNA form, the CDR3 reads TGTGCCATCAGGAATGACACTCTTCGCACCATATATTTT.

This rearrangement joins TRBV5-5 to TRBJ1-5, with D possibly TRBD1 on 6 matching bases. CDR3 size: 16 residues. In germline, CDR1 is SGHKS, CDR2 YYEKEE (reference sequence). V lost 1 base to trimming and J lost 4 bases, with 15 bases between them. The DNA for the CDR3 is TGTGCCAGCAGCTTGTATATAGGGGGATTTAATCAGCCCCAGCATTTT. Its translation: CASSLYIGGFNQPQHF. Together with reference TRBV5-5 and TRBJ1-5, the CDR3 gives the full variable domain: DAGVTQSPTHLIKTRGQQVTLRCSPISGHKSVSWYQQVLGQGPQFIFQYYEKEERGRGNFPDRFSARQFPNYSSELNVNALLLGDSALYLCASSLYIGGFNQPQHFGDGTRLSIL.

The chain carries TRBV19 and TRBJ1-1, with D possibly being TRBD1 (5 bases). Trimming removed 10 bases at V and 4 bases at J, with 19 bases between. The CDR3 is made up of 14 amino acids. Germline values: CDR1 LNHDA, CDR2 SQIVND (reference sequence). CDR3 sequence: CATTTERGGTEAFF. The CDR3 DNA is TGTGCCACCACGACGGAAAGGGGTGGCACTGAAGCTTTCTTT.

The chain joins TRBV7-9 to TRBJ1-6, with 8 bases identical to TRBD1. The V and J ends lost 2 bases and 10 bases, in that order; junction bases with no gene match: 7. The CDR3 contains 15 residues. Germline V gene lookup returns CDR1 SEHNR and CDR2 FQNEAQ (reference sequence). CDR3 protein: CASSLRQGNSSPLHF. The CDR3, as DNA: TGTGCCAGCAGCTTACGACAGGGGAACTCGTCACCCCTCCACTTT.

This chain links TRBV4-1 with TRBJ1-2; perhaps TRBD1 as D (6 bases). V was trimmed by 1 base and J by 5 bases, leaving 8 bases between them. The CDR3 contains 13 residues. CDR1 and CDR2 from the germline V gene are MGHRA and YSYEKL. The CDR3 DNA sequence: TGCGCCAGCAGCCAAGCAACAGGGTATGGCTACACCTTC. This encodes CASSQATGYGYTF.

The rearrangement links TRBV4-3 to TRBJ1-1; D is ambiguous. CDR3 size: 15 residues. Germline-derived CDR1 and CDR2 are LGHNA and YSLEER. The germline V and J ends were trimmed by 3 bases and 4 bases, with 15 bases remaining between them. This CDR3 is CASSQLRMAGTEAFF. CDR3 sequence (DNA): TGCGCCAGCAGCCAGCTCAGGATGGCCGGCACTGAAGCTTTCTTT.

A few counts support this clone. The CDR3 nucleotides read TGTGCCAGCAGCTTAGTCCCTGGACAGGGCGGATCACCCCTCCACTTT. This translates into CASSLVPGQGGSPLHF. The chain carries TRBV7-9 and TRBJ1-6; 8 bases map to TRBD1. Germline V CDR1 and CDR2: SEHNR, FQNEAQ (reference sequence). The CDR3 covers 16 residues. V gave up 1 base and J gave up 10 bases; unmatched junction bases: 9.

This chain connects TRBV5-1 to TRBJ2-1; D possibly corresponds to TRBD1 (6 bases). The CDR3 length is 17 residues. The V gene's germline CDR1 is SGHRS and CDR2 YFSETQ. The germline V and J ends were trimmed by 3 bases and 4 bases, with 20 bases remaining between them. The CDR3 loop reads CASSSGWARGGYNEQFF. CDR3 nucleotide sequence: TGCGCCAGCAGCTCCGGATGGGCTCGAGGGGGATACAATGAGCAGTTCTTC.

The gene calls are TRBV19 and TRBJ2-3; 10 bases map to TRBD2. The trim removed 3 bases at V and 7 bases at J, leaving 13 bases unmatched. From germline, CDR1 is LNHDA and CDR2 SQIVND (reference sequence). The CDR3 spans 17 residues. In DNA, the CDR3 is TGTGCCAGTAGTATGCCCCAGCGGGGGGGTCTTAAGCATACGCAGTATTTT. It yields the protein CASSMPQRGGLKHTQYF.

The sample holds one count of this clone. The gene calls are TRBV5-1 and TRBJ2-3; a possible D gene is TRBD2 (5 bases). V shed 0 bases and J shed 1 base, with 12 bases lying between them. From germline, CDR1 is SGHRS and CDR2 YFSETQ. The CDR3 has 16 residues. This chain's CDR3 is CASSLGPVGGTDTQYF. CDR3 DNA: TGCGCCAGCAGCTTGGGACCCGTGGGAGGCACAGATACGCAGTATTTT. The variable domain in full, completed from reference TRBV5-1 and TRBJ2-3, reads KAGVTQTPRYLIKTRGQQVTLSCSPISGHRSVSWYQQTPGQGLQFLFEYFSETQRNKGNFPGRFSGRQFSNSRSEMNVSTLELGDSALYLCASSLGPVGGTDTQYFGPGTRLTVL.

The J gene is TRBJ2-3, the V gene TRBV10-3, with D possibly TRBD2 on 6 matching bases. The CDR3 spans 17 residues. V was clipped by 4 bases and J by 0 bases, with 17 bases between them. Germline values: CDR1 ENHRY, CDR2 SYGVKD. The CDR3 bases are TGTGCCATCAGTGGGGGGATCGGCGGGGTTAGCACAGATACGCAGTATTTT. It is translated as CAISGGIGGVSTDTQYF.